This T cell receptor beta chain was captured by sequencing in a study of T cells in Graves' hyperthyroidism and ophthalmopathy. Across the whole study: Blood from the periphery was taken at initial diagnosis, before any treatment. The study, taken as a whole, reports: Through a model of 13 V-J features, ophthalmopathy was separated from stable hyperthyroidism. Most thyroid-expanded clonotypes above 0.001 were also found in blood.

This clonotype turned up a few times. Its antigen remains unidentified. The TCR beta CDR3 regions underwent amplification using RNA transcripts as the source. Using the HTBI primer set, a first-round RT-PCR was run on the TCR CDR3. In TCRdb, the multiplex PCR reads were re-called with MiXCR into one record per CDR3 protein. The sample holds 410,000 or so distinct CDR3 sequences, about 15% seen once. The CDR3 length is 13 residues. Trimming took off 2 bases at V and 3 bases at J, with 8 bases between the two ends. The V gene's germline CDR1 is SEHNR and CDR2 FQNEAQ (reference sequence). This chain links TRBV7-9 with TRBJ2-7; no clear D. This TCR was sampled from a man aged 18-30 years with Graves' ophthalmopathy. The sample comprised blood. CDR3 DNA: TGTGCCAGCAGCTTACCGGACGACTACGAGCAGTACTTC. Protein: CASSLPDDYEQYF. The full variable domain, rest sourced from reference TRBV7-9 and TRBJ2-7, is DTGVSQNPRHKITKRGQNVTFRCDPISEHNRLYWYRQTLGQGPEFLTYFQNEAQLEKSRLLSDRFSAERPKGSFSTLEIQRTEQGDSAMYLCASSLPDDYEQYFGPGTRLTVT.